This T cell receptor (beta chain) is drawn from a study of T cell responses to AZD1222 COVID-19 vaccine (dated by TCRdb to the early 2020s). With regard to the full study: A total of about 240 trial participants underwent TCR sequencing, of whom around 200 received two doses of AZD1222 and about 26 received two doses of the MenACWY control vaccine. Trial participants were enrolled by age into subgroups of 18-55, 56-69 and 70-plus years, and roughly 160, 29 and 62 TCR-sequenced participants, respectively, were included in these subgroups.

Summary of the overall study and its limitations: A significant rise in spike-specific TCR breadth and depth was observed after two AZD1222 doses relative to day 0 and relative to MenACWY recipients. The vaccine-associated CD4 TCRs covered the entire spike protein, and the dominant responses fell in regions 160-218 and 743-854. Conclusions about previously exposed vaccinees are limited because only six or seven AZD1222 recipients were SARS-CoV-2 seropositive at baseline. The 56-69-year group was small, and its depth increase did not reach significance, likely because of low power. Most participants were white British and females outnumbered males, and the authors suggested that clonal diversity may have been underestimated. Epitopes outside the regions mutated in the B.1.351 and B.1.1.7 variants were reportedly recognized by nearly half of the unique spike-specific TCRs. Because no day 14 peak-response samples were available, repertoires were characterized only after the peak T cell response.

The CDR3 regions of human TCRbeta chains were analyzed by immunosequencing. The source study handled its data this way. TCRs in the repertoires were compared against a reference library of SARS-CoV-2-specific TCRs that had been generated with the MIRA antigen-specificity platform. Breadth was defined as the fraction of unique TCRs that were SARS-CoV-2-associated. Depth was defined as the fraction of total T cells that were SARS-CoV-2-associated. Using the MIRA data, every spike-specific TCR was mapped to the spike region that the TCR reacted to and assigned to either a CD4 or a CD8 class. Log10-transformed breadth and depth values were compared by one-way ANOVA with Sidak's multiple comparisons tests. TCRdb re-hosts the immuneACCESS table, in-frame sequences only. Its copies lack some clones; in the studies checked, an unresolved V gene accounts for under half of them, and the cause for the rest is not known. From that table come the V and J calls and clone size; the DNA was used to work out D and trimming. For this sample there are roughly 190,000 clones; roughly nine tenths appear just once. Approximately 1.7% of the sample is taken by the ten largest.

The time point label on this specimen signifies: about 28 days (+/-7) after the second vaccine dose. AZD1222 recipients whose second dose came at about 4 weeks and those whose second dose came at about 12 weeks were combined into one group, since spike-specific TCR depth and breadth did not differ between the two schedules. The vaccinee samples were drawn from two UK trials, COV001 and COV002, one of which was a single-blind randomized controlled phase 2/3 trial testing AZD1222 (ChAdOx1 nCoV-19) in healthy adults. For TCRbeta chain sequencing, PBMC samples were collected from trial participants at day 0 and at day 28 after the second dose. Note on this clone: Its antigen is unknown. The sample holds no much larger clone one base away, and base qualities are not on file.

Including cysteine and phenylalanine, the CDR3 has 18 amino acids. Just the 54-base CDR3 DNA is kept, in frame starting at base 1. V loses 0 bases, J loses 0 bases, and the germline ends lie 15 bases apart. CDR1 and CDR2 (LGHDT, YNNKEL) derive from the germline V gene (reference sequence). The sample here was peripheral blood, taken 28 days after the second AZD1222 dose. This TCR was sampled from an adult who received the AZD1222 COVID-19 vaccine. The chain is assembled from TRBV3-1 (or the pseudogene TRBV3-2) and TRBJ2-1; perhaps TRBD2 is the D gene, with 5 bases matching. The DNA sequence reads TGTGCCAGCAGCCAAGATCTTGAGGCGGGTAGCTCCTACAATGAGCAGTTCTTC. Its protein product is CASSQDLEAGSSYNEQFF.